This T cell receptor beta chain was profiled in a study of cytomegalovirus exposure and HLA in healthy donors. This PCR relied on a set of 60 Vbeta primers and 13 Jbeta primers. Profiling relied on immunoSEQ multiplex PCR, and the TCRdb table lists in-frame clones only, not all of them. The repertoire holds roughly 200,000 clones, with around 83% as singletons. As to this clone: Its antigen remains unidentified.

Study-level results: It was confirmed in vitro that a few of the CMV-associated chains were specific for CMV antigens.

Per germline, CDR1 SGHRS and CDR2 YFSETQ. Trimming at V came to 0 bases and at J to 1 base, leaving 3 bases not matched to a gene. The CDR3 is made up of 15 amino acids. The gene calls are TRBV5-1 and TRBJ2-5, with TRBD2 identical over 7 bases. The sequence derives from a woman aged 40 to 49 in good health and CMV-seronegative. Sequences were obtained from PBMCs. For the CDR3, the DNA is TGCGCCAGCAGCTTGGCCGGGAGGAGCCAAGAGACCCAGTACTTC. Its protein product is CASSLAGRSQETQYF.